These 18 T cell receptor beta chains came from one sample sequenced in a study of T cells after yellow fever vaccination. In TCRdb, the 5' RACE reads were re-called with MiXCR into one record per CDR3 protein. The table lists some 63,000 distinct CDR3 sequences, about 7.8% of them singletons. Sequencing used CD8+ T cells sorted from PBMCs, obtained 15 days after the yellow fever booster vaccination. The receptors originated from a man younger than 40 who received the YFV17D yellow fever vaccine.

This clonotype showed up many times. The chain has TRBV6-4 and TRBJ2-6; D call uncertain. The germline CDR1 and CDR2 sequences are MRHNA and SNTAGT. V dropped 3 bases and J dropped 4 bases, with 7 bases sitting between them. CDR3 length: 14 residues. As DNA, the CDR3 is TGTGCCAGCAGTGAGGGAACCGGGGCCAACGTCCTGACTTTC. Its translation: CASSEGTGANVLTF.

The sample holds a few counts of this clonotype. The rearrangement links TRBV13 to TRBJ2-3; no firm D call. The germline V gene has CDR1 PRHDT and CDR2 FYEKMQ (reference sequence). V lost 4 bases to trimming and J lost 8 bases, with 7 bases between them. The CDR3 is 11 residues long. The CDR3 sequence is CASSSAGTQYF. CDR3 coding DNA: TGTGCCAGCAGCTCCGCCGGTACGCAGTATTTT.

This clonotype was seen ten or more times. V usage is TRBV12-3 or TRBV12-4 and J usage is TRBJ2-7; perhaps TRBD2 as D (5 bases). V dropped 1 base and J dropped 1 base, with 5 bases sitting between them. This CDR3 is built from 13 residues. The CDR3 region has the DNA TGTGCCAGCAGTTTAGGGACTTCCTACGAGCAGTACTTC. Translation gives CASSLGTSYEQYF.

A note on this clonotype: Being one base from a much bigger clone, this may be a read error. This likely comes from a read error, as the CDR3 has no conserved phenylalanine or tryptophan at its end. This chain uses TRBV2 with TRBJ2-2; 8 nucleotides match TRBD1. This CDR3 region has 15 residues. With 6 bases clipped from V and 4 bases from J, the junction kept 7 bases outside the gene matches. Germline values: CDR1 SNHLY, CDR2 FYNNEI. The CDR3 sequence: CASRPKTGVTGELFL. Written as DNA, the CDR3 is TGTGCCAGCAGACCCAAGACAGGGGTCACCGGGGAGCTGTTTTTA.

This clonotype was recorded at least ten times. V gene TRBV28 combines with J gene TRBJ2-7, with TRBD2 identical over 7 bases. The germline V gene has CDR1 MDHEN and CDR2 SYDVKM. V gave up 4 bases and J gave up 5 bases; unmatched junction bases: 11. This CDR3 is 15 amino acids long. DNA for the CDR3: TGTGCCAGCAGTTCCCTGGAGCGGGACGACGACGAGCAGTACTTC. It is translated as CASSSLERDDDEQYF.

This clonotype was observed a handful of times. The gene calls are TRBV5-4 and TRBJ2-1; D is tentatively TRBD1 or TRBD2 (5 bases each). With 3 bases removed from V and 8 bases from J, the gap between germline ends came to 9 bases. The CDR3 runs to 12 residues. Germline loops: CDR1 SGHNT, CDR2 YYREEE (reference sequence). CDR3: CASSWGWHEQFF. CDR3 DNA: TGTGCCAGCAGCTGGGGGTGGCATGAGCAGTTCTTC.

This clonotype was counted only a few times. CDR3 sequence: CASSLTDRLEDEQFF. The DNA of the CDR3 is TGTGCCAGCAGCTTGACCGACAGGCTTGAGGATGAGCAGTTCTTC. The chain is built from TRBV5-6 and TRBJ2-1; D might be TRBD1 (6 bases). The CDR3 is 15 amino acids. The germline gives CDR1 SGHDT, CDR2 YYEEEE. Trimming took off 1 base at V and 8 bases at J, with 16 bases between the two ends.

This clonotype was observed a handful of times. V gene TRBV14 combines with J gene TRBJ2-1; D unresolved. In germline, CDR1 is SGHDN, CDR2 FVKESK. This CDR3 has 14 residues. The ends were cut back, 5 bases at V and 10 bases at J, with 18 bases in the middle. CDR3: CASSVYFGPDEQFF. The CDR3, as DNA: TGTGCCAGCAGCGTGTACTTTGGCCCTGACGAGCAGTTCTTC.

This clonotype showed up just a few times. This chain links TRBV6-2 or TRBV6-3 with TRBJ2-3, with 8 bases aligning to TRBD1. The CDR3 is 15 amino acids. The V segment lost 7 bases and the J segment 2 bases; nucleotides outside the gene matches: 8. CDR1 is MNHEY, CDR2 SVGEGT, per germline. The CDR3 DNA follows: TGTGCCAGCACCAAAGGGGGACAGGACACAGATACGCAGTATTTT. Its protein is CASTKGGQDTDTQYF.

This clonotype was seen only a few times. The CDR3 DNA sequence: TGCAGTGCTGAGTCGGGTGGTTTGGGCACAGATACGCAGTATTTT. Protein sequence: CSAESGGLGTDTQYF. The rearrangement links TRBV20-1 to TRBJ2-3; unclear D gene. The ends were cut back, 5 bases at V and 1 base at J, with 16 bases in the middle. The CDR3 runs to 15 residues. In germline, CDR1 is DFQATT, CDR2 SNEGSKA (reference sequence).

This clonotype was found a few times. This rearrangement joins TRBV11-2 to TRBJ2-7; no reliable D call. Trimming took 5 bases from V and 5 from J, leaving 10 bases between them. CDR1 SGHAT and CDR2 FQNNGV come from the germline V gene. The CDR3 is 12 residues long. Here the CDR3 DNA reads TGTGCCAGCAGCCGTATGCCCCACGAGCAGTACTTC. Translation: CASSRMPHEQYF. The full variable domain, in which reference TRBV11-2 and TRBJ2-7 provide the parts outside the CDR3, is EAGVAQSPRYKIIEKRQSVAFWCNPISGHATLYWYQQILGQGPKLLIQFQNNGVVDDSQLPKDRFSAERLKGVDSTLKIQPAKLEDSAVYLCASSRMPHEQYFGPGTRLTVT.

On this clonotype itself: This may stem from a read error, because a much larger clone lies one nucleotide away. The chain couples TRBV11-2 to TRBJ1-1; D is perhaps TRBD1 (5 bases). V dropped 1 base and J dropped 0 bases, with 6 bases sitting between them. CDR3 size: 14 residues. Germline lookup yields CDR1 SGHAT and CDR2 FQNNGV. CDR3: CASSLVGVNTEAFF. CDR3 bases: TGTGCCAGCAGCTTAGTGGGGGTGAACACTGAAGCTTTCTTT.

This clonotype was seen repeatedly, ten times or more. This chain's CDR3 is CSARDEGYEQFF. The CDR3, as DNA: TGCAGTGCTAGAGATGAGGGGTATGAGCAGTTCTTC. The V call is TRBV20-1, the J call TRBJ2-1, with D perhaps TRBD1 or TRBD2 (5 bases each). V shed 0 bases and J shed 8 bases, with 8 bases lying between them. This CDR3 has 12 amino acids. Germline V gene sequence: CDR1 DFQATT, CDR2 SNEGSKA (reference sequence).

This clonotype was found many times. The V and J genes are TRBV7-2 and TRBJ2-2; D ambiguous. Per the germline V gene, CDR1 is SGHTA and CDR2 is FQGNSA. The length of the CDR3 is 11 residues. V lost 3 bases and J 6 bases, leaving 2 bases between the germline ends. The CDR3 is CASSLAGELFF. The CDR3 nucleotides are TGTGCCAGCAGCTTGGCCGGGGAGCTGTTTTTT. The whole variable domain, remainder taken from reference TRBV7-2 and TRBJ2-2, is GAGVSQSPSNKVTEKGKDVELRCDPISGHTALYWYRQSLGQGLEFLIYFQGNSAPDKSGLPSDRFSAERTGGSVSTLTIQRTQQEDSAVYLCASSLAGELFFGEGSRLTVL.

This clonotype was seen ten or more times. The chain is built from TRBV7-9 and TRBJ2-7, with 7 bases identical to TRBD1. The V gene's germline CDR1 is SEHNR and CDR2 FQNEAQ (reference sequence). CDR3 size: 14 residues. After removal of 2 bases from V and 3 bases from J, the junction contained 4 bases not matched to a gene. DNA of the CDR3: TGTGCCAGCAGCTTAAGGGGGACAGACTACGAGCAGTACTTC. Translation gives CASSLRGTDYEQYF.

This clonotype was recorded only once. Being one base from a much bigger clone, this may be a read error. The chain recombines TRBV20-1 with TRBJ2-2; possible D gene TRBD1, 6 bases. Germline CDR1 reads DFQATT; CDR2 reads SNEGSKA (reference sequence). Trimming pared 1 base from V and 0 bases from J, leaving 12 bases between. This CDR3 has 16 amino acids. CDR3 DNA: TGCAGTGCTAGAGGACACAGGGAGCCGAACACCGGGGAGCTGTTTTTT. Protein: CSARGHREPNTGELFF.

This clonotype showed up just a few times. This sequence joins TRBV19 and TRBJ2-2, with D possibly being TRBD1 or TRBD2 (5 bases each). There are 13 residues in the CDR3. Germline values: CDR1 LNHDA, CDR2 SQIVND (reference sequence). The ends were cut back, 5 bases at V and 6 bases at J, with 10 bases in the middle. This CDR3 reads CASSFGGSGELFF. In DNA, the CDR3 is TGTGCCAGTAGTTTTGGGGGATCCGGGGAGCTGTTTTTT.

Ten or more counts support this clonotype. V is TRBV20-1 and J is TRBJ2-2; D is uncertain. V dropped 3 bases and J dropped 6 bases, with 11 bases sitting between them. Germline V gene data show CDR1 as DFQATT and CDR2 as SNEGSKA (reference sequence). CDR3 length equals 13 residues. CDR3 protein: CSASGPPSGELFF. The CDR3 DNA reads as TGCAGTGCTAGTGGCCCGCCGTCCGGGGAGCTGTTTTTT.